Each of the 18 T cell receptor beta chains below was sequenced from the same sample in a study of T cells in Graves' hyperthyroidism and ophthalmopathy. Amplification yielded TCR beta CDR3 regions, with RNA transcripts as the source. The HTBI set primed first-round TCR CDR3 RT-PCR. TCRdb fed the multiplex PCR reads into MiXCR, producing one record per CDR3 protein. The sample consists of around 380,000 distinct CDR3 sequences, 13% of them appearing once. The specimen sequenced was blood. Receptors originate from a man in his thirties or forties with Graves' hyperthyroidism that later progressed to Graves' ophthalmopathy.

This clonotype was seen more than once but under ten times. This sequence joins TRBV7-9 and TRBJ2-3; 9 bases agree with TRBD2. The J segment lost 0 bases and the V segment lost 5 bases, leaving 6 bases of the junction unmatched. This CDR3 comprises 16 residues. Germline V gene lookup returns CDR1 SEHNR and CDR2 FQNEAQ (reference sequence). CDR3 bases: TGTGCCAGCAGCCCTCTAGCGGGGCTTAGCACAGATACGCAGTATTTT. This encodes CASSPLAGLSTDTQYF.

This clonotype was recorded at least ten times. The gene calls are TRBV20-1 and TRBJ2-2, with D possibly matching TRBD1 (5 bases). Germline V gene sequence: CDR1 DFQATT, CDR2 SNEGSKA (reference sequence). The CDR3 length is 15 residues. The germline V and J ends were trimmed by 1 base and 1 base, with 10 bases remaining between them. The CDR3 here is CSARGGRVNTGELFF. CDR3 DNA sequence: TGCAGTGCTAGAGGGGGCCGGGTGAACACCGGGGAGCTGTTTTTT.

This clonotype was seen at least ten times. The chain links TRBV7-2 to TRBJ2-2, with a weak D call TRBD1 (7 bases). Trimming shortened V by 3 bases and J by 0 bases, and 11 bases separated the two germline ends. This CDR3 has 16 amino acids. CDR1 and CDR2 from the germline V gene are SGHTA and FQGNSA. CDR3 loop: CASSFRRGANTGELFF. CDR3 DNA: TGTGCCAGCAGCTTTCGCAGGGGGGCGAACACCGGGGAGCTGTTTTTT. The whole variable domain, filled in from reference TRBV7-2 and TRBJ2-2, reads GAGVSQSPSNKVTEKGKDVELRCDPISGHTALYWYRQSLGQGLEFLIYFQGNSAPDKSGLPSDRFSAERTGGSVSTLTIQRTQQEDSAVYLCASSFRRGANTGELFFGEGSRLTVL.

This clonotype was detected many times. The genes are TRBV5-1 and TRBJ2-3; 11 bases line up with TRBD2. Per the germline V gene, CDR1 is SGHRS and CDR2 is YFSETQ. This CDR3 region has 16 residues. Germline trimming cut 0 bases from V and 3 bases from J; bases unmatched to any gene: 3. In DNA form, the CDR3 reads TGCGCCAGCAGCTTGGTGGCTAGCGGGGGGACAGATACGCAGTATTTT. Translating gives CASSLVASGGTDTQYF.

This clonotype has at least ten counts. The chain joins TRBV6-1 to TRBJ2-7; D is ambiguous. This CDR3 spans 15 amino acids. Germline lookup yields CDR1 MNHNS and CDR2 SASEGT. V was shortened by 6 bases and J by 1 base, with 16 bases between the two germline ends. This CDR3 reads CASSRLPASSYEQYF. The CDR3 coding sequence is TGTGCCAGCAGCAGGCTGCCAGCTTCGTCCTACGAGCAGTACTTC.

The table lists this clonotype with a few counts. Its ends do not fully match the called genes, so a read error is possible. Written as DNA, the CDR3 is TGCAGTACTAGAGAGGGGGACAGTCCCACTGAAGCTTTCTTT. It yields the protein CSTREGDSPTEAFF. The chain is built from TRBV20-1 and TRBJ1-1; 7 positions agree with TRBD1. This CDR3 region has 14 residues. Germline CDR1 and CDR2: DFQATT and SNEGSKA (reference sequence).

This clonotype was observed many times. The chain uses TRBV7-2 and TRBJ2-7; D might be TRBD2 (6 bases). Germline V lookup: CDR1 SGHTA, CDR2 FQGNSA. Between the trimmed V and J ends, which lost 1 base and 2 bases, there was a span of 12 bases. The CDR3 length is 15 residues. The CDR3 here is CASSLGGVWPYEQYF. The CDR3 bases are TGTGCCAGCAGCTTAGGGGGGGTTTGGCCCTACGAGCAGTACTTC.

With regard to this clonotype: A read error may explain this, as a much larger clone is one base away. The chain recombines TRBV20-1 with TRBJ1-5, with a weak D call TRBD1 (5 bases). CDR3 length: 13 residues. Germline V gene lookup returns CDR1 DFQATT and CDR2 SNEGSKA (reference sequence). CDR3 amino acids: CSARGDANQPEHF. The DNA for the CDR3 is TGCAGTGCTAGAGGGGACGCTAATCAGCCCGAGCATTTT.

This clonotype came up many times. The gene calls are TRBV18 and TRBJ2-1, with 9 bases that match TRBD1. CDR3 length: 15 residues. V lost 2 bases and J lost 2; bases outside the gene matches: 1. Germline loops: CDR1 KGHSH, CDR2 LQKENI. The CDR3 DNA is TGTGCCAGCTCACCAAACAGGGGGCCCTACAATGAGCAGTTCTTC. This translates into CASSPNRGPYNEQFF.

The chain links TRBV18 to TRBJ2-7; the match to TRBD1 covers 7 bases. Losses at the gene ends were 6 bases for V and 1 base for J; bases not matched to a gene: 9. The CDR3 is 15 residues long. Germline CDR1 is KGHSH and CDR2 is LQKENI. CDR3 in amino acids: CASSPTGTTSYEQYF. The DNA of the CDR3 is TGTGCCAGCTCTCCGACAGGGACGACTTCCTACGAGCAGTACTTC.

On this clonotype itself: One base away lies a much larger clone, so this may be a sequencing read error. V gene TRBV11-1 combines with J gene TRBJ1-1; TRBD1 matches at 12 bases. CDR3 length: 15 residues. V shed 4 bases and J 4 bases; nucleotides not matched to a gene: 4. CDR1 is SGHAT, CDR2 FQDESV, per germline (reference sequence). The CDR3 coding sequence is TGTGCCAGCAGCTCCGGGACAGGGGGCTTCACTGAAGCTTTCTTT. This gives the protein CASSSGTGGFTEAFF.

This sequence joins TRBV7-8 and TRBJ2-6; D possibly corresponds to TRBD1 (5 bases). The CDR3 is made up of 18 amino acids. V gave up 2 bases and J gave up 1 base, with 15 bases separating them. Germline CDR1 and CDR2: SGHVS and FQNEAQ. CDR3 bases: TGTGCCAGCAGCTTAAAGCCTCCCCAGGGATCTGGGGCCAACGTCCTGACTTTC. This codes for CASSLKPPQGSGANVLTF.

The V gene is TRBV4-2, the J gene TRBJ1-4; the D gene is possibly TRBD1 (5 bases). The CDR3 is 15 residues long. Germline V gene data show CDR1 as LGHNA and CDR2 as YNFKEQ. V lost 0 bases to trimming and J lost 8 bases, with 13 bases between them. The CDR3 DNA reads as TGTGCCAGCAGCCAAGATGGGGGGGTTGGCGAAAAACTGTTTTTT. Its translation: CASSQDGGVGEKLFF.

This clonotype appeared a few times. The chain couples TRBV4-1 to TRBJ2-7, with D perhaps assigned TRBD1 or TRBD2 (5 bases each). Per the germline V gene, CDR1 is MGHRA and CDR2 is YSYEKL. Deletions cut 0 bases from V and 4 bases from J, with 7 bases between. The length of the CDR3 is 13 residues. The CDR3 DNA is TGCGCCAGCAGCCAAGAGGGGGATTACGAGCAGTACTTC. It codes for CASSQEGDYEQYF.

This clonotype was observed at least ten times. The rearrangement uses TRBV11-1 and TRBJ2-2, with 9 bases matching TRBD1. This CDR3 region has 13 residues. Germline V gene sequence: CDR1 SGHAT, CDR2 FQDESV (reference sequence). V was clipped by 7 bases and J by 6 bases; unmatched bases: 3. CDR3 residues: CASTTGGSGELFF. The CDR3 DNA follows: TGTGCCAGCACCACAGGGGGCTCCGGGGAGCTGTTTTTT.

This clonotype has a count of ten or more. The chain has TRBV28 and TRBJ2-7; no clear D. There are 12 residues in the CDR3. Trimming shortened V by 2 bases and J by 6 bases, and 8 bases separated the two germline ends. Germline CDR1 MDHEN, CDR2 SYDVKM. CDR3 region: CASSLGYREQYF. The CDR3 nucleotides read TGTGCCAGCAGTTTAGGTTACCGCGAGCAGTACTTC. Full variable domain (rest looked up from reference TRBV28 and TRBJ2-7): DVKVTQSSRYLVKRTGEKVFLECVQDMDHENMFWYRQDPGLGLRLIYFSYDVKMKEKGDIPEGYSVSREKKERFSLILESASTNQTSMYLCASSLGYREQYFGPGTRLTVT.

This clonotype was seen a few times. The V and J genes are TRBV7-9 and TRBJ2-3; D gene ambiguous. Germline CDR1 SEHNR, CDR2 FQNEAQ (reference sequence). The CDR3 has 14 residues. V lost 1 base to trimming and J lost 4 bases, with 9 bases between them. The CDR3 protein is CASSLVWAPDTQYF. The CDR3 coding sequence is TGTGCCAGCAGCTTAGTGTGGGCCCCAGATACGCAGTATTTT. The whole variable domain, filled in from reference TRBV7-9 and TRBJ2-3, reads DTGVSQNPRHKITKRGQNVTFRCDPISEHNRLYWYRQTLGQGPEFLTYFQNEAQLEKSRLLSDRFSAERPKGSFSTLEIQRTEQGDSAMYLCASSLVWAPDTQYFGPGTRLTVL.

The rearrangement uses TRBV14 and TRBJ1-6; D might be TRBD1 (5 bases). The V gene's germline CDR1 is SGHDN and CDR2 FVKESK. The CDR3 contains 11 residues. V shed 8 bases and J shed 13 bases, with 12 bases lying between them. CDR3 coding DNA: TGTGCCAGCGGAACCGGGGGGCCCCTCCACTTT. Protein sequence: CASGTGGPLHF.